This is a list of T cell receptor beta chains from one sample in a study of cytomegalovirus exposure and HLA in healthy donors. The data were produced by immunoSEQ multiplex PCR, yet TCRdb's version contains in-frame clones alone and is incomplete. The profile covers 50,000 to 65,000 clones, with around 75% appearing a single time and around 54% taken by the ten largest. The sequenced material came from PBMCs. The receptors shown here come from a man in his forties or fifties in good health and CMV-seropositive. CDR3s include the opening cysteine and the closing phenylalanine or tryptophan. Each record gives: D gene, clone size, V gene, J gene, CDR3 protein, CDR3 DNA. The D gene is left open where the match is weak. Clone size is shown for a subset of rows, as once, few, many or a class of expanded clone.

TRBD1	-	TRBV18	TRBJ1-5	CASSPRTGVNQPQHF	TGTGCCAGCTCACCCAGGACAGGGGTTAATCAGCCCCAGCATTTT
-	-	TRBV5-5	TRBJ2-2	CASSLRSVTGNTGELFF	TGTGCCAGCAGCTTGCGGTCGGTAACAGGGAACACCGGGGAGCTGTTTTTT
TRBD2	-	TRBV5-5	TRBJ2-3	CASSPRLAGTSTDTQYF	TGTGCCAGCAGTCCCCGACTAGCGGGAACTAGCACAGATACGCAGTATTTT
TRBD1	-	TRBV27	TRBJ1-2	CASSLYGTGASYYGSTF	TGTGCCAGCAGTTTATACGGGACAGGGGCCAGTTATTATGGCTCCACCTTC
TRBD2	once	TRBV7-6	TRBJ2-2	CASFFGGSSGELFF	TGTGCCAGCTTTTTTGGCGGGAGTAGCGGGGAGCTGTTTTTT
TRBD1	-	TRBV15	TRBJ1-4	CATSRGTGSGSSNEKLFF	TGTGCCACCAGCAGGGGGACAGGCTCCGGTTCTTCTAATGAAAAACTGTTTTTT
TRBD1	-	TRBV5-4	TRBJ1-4	CASTLRTGGEEKLFF	TGTGCCAGCACTCTCCGGACAGGGGGCGAGGAAAAACTGTTTTTT
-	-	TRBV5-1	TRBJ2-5	CASSQDSDVWETQYF	TGCGCCAGCAGCCAGGACAGCGATGTTTGGGAGACCCAGTACTTC
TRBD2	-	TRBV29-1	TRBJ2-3	CSVRTSGYTDTQYF	TGCAGCGTTCGGACTAGCGGATACACAGATACGCAGTATTTT
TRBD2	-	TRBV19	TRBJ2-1	CASSIESSGRADEQFF	TGTGCCAGTAGTATCGAGTCTAGCGGGAGGGCCGATGAGCAGTTCTTC
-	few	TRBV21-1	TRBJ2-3	CASSKSTPPHGTESTDTQYF	TGTGCCAGCAGCAAGAGTACCCCCCCCCACGGGACAGAGAGCACAGATACGCAGTATTTT
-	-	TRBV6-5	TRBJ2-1	CASRRESTYNEQFF	TGTGCCAGCCGCCGGGAGTCTACCTACAATGAGCAGTTCTTC
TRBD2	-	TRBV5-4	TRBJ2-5	CASRNQRESQETQYF	TGTGCCAGCAGGAACCAGCGGGAGAGCCAAGAGACCCAGTACTTC